This T cell receptor beta chain was observed in a study of persistence of HIV-infected CD4 T cells. Study-wide background: Median time on suppressive ART was seven to nine years.

Germline values: CDR1 MNHEY, CDR2 SMNVEV (reference sequence). The CDR3 sequence is 17 residues long. Trimming shortened V by 5 bases and J by 0 bases, and 17 bases separated the two germline ends. A note on this clone: Its antigen is still unknown.

Anti-CD3/anti-CD28 beads served as a nonspecific positive control stimulus. CD4+ T cells upregulating both CD40 ligand and CD69 were sorted as responding cells. Study results and limitations: Bulk TCR data could not be restricted to HIV-1-infected CMV-responding cells. Antigen-responding cells were enriched for degenerate expanded CDR3beta sequences. CMV- and Gag-responding cells had lower TCRbeta richness than CD3/CD28-responding cells.

The libraries were made with immunoSEQ version 4 in survey mode. Sequenced by immunoSEQ multiplex PCR; TCRdb stores in-frame clones only, minus some. The sample records under 45,000 clones, around 90% being singletons. The source was CD4+ T cells sorted from PBMCs after roughly 18-hour stimulation, collected from a patient who received antiretroviral therapy. The clonotype was recovered from an adult man with HIV who was CMV-seropositive. The chain has TRBV27 and TRBJ1-5, with D possibly being TRBD1 (5 bases). CDR3 coding DNA: TGTGCCAGCAGTCCCAGATCAACAGGCTTTAGCAATCAGCCCCAGCATTTT. It specifies CASSPRSTGFSNQPQHF.